Listed below are T cell receptor beta chains from one sample, sequenced in a study of blood T cell repertoires in COVID-19. Measured with immunoSEQ multiplex PCR; TCRdb has only the in-frame clones, and not every one. Among about 130,000 clones listed, around 88% were seen once. Sequencing was done on a sample of peripheral blood. These receptors all stem from a man aged 50 to 60 with acute or convalescent COVID-19. The CDR3 runs from the conserved cysteine through the conserved F or W. The D gene is left open where the match is weak. Clone size appears in some rows only: once, few, many, or a class for an expanded clone.

abundance,v_gene,j_gene,d_gene,CDR3aa,CDR3nt
-,TRBV5-5,TRBJ1-4,-,CASSSRVATNEKLFF,TGTGCCAGCAGCTCGCGGGTTGCAACTAATGAAAAACTGTTTTTT
-,TRBV6-5,TRBJ1-1,-,CASKRGVNTEAFF,TGTGCCAGCAAGCGGGGCGTAAACACTGAAGCTTTCTTT
-,TRBV5-8,TRBJ1-5,TRBD1,CASSPHRGTGGQPQHF,TGTGCCAGCAGCCCCCACCGGGGGACAGGCGGTCAGCCCCAGCATTTT
-,TRBV7-8,TRBJ2-1,TRBD2,CASSFLSGVNSYNEQFF,TGTGCCAGCAGCTTCCTGAGCGGGGTAAATTCCTACAATGAGCAGTTCTTC
-,TRBV18,TRBJ1-5,-,CASSQQGGNQPQHF,TGTGCCAGCTCACAACAGGGAGGCAATCAGCCCCAGCATTTT
-,TRBV5-4,TRBJ1-1,-,CASSLGGLALNTEAFF,TGTGCCAGCAGCTTGGGAGGCCTGGCTTTAAACACTGAAGCTTTCTTT
-,TRBV5-8,TRBJ1-1,TRBD1,CASSRRDRGEVAEAFF,TGTGCCAGCAGCCGACGTGACAGGGGAGAGGTGGCTGAAGCTTTCTTT
-,TRBV6-5,TRBJ2-2,-,CASSYAHYSTGELFF,TGTGCCAGCAGTTACGCTCATTATAGCACCGGGGAGCTGTTTTTT
-,TRBV5-6,TRBJ1-6,-,CASSLRPGLGSPLHF,TGTGCCAGCAGCCTCAGGCCAGGGCTAGGGTCACCCCTCCACTTT
-,TRBV12-3/TRBV12-4,TRBJ1-2,-,CASSLRRDLGYTF,TGTGCCAGCAGTCTCAGACGGGACTTAGGCTACACCTTC
-,TRBV5-1,TRBJ2-1,-,CASSLGAGGFVYNEQFF,TGCGCCAGCAGCTTGGGAGCCGGAGGATTCGTTTACAATGAGCAGTTCTTC
-,TRBV11-2,TRBJ1-2,-,CASSSLQGNYGYTF,TGTGCCAGCAGCTCGTTACAGGGAAACTATGGCTACACCTTC
-,TRBV28,TRBJ1-3,-,CASRPQGSGNTIYF,TGTGCCAGCAGACCGCAGGGATCTGGAAACACCATATATTTT
-,TRBV6-5,TRBJ2-7,TRBD1,CASIRGIFHEQYF,TGTGCCAGCATCAGGGGGATATTCCACGAGCAGTACTTC
few,TRBV18,TRBJ1-6,-,CASSPEGRFSPLHF,TGTGCCAGCTCACCGGAGGGCCGGTTTTCACCCCTCCACTTT